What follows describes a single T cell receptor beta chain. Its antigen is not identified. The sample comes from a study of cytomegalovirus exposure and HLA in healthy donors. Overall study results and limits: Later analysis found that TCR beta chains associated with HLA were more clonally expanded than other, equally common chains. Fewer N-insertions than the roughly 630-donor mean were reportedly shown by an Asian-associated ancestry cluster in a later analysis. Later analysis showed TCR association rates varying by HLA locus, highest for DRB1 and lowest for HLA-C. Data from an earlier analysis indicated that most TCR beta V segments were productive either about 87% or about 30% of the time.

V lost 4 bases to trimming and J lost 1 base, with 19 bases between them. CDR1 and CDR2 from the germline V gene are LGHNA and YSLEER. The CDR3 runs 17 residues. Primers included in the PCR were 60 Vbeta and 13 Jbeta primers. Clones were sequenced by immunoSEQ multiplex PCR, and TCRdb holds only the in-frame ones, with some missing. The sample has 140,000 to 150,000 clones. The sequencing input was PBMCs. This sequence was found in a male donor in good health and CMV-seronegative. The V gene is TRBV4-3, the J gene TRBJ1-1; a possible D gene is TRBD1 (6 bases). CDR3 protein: CASSLGGGVRGNTEAFF. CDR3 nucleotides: TGCGCCAGCAGCCTGGGAGGGGGGGTCCGAGGGAACACTGAAGCTTTCTTT.